This section outlines one T cell receptor beta chain sequence together with its context. Its cognate antigen has yet to be identified. Base quality data are lacking; no much larger clone is found one base away. This sample is drawn from a study of blood T cell repertoires in COVID-19 (TCRdb year 2020). About the study as a whole: Collaborator samples came from the United States, Italy and Spain and covered acute and convalescent phases of COVID-19. The prospective study material was composed of cDNA or gDNA derived from T cells, B-cell-depleted T cells, or PBMCs. HLA class I and class II types, where available, came from metadata supplied by the sample provider rather than from assay-based typing. The repertoires were released in a freely available public database meant as a resource for research on the immune response to SARS-CoV-2. A de-identified subject ID, COVID-19 status, age in years and sex were almost always included in the sample metadata. Samples came from the ongoing ImmuneRACE study (first 160 participants) plus 1,254 subjects from 6 global collaborators. Deeply sampled blood TCRbeta repertoires from subjects exposed to, actively infected with, or recovered from COVID-19 were included in the dataset. The paper as a whole reports these results and caveats: How much clinical and demographic metadata was included differed by source and by participant, and the metadata was provided uncurated.

The immunoSEQ Assay, a bias-controlled multiplex PCR, was used to amplify TCRbeta CDR3 regions from genomic DNA. In the authors' own workflow: Within the assay, amplification of reference gene primers was used to estimate how many nucleated cells each sample contained. To quantify the absolute abundance of each unique TCRbeta CDR3 rearrangement, sequence reads were collapsed and filtered. Productive Simpson clonality was computed per sample as the square root of Simpson's diversity index over productive rearrangements. TCRdb retrieved this table from immuneACCESS and kept in-frame rearrangements only. Not all clones are present; in checked studies, unresolved V genes account for under half, and no reason is known for the remainder. That table furnishes V, J and clone size, whereas the DNA furnished D and trimming. Present in this sample are more than 200,000 clones, 88% of which were seen just once. Jointly, the top ten make up less than 3.5% of the sample.

In the germline V gene, CDR1 corresponds to MNHEY and CDR2 to SVGAGI. Unmatched junction bases come to 3, with V trimmed by 1 base and J by 7 bases. The CDR3 contains 15 residues, cysteine and phenylalanine counted. Just CDR3 DNA is preserved here, 45 bases in frame from base 1. The collaborating institutions used their own protocols to collect whole blood in K2EDTA tubes. For TCRbeta analysis, collaborators shipped samples as frozen whole blood, isolated PBMCs, or DNA extracted from either of those sample types. Source material: peripheral blood. The chain joins TRBV6-5 to TRBJ1-4; TRBD1 aligns with 10 central bases. This clonotype originated in a woman aged 55-69 years with acute or convalescent COVID-19. The CDR3 region has the sequence CASSYWTGGVEKLFF. The DNA is TGTGCCAGCAGTTACTGGACAGGGGGGGTTGAAAAACTGTTTTTT.